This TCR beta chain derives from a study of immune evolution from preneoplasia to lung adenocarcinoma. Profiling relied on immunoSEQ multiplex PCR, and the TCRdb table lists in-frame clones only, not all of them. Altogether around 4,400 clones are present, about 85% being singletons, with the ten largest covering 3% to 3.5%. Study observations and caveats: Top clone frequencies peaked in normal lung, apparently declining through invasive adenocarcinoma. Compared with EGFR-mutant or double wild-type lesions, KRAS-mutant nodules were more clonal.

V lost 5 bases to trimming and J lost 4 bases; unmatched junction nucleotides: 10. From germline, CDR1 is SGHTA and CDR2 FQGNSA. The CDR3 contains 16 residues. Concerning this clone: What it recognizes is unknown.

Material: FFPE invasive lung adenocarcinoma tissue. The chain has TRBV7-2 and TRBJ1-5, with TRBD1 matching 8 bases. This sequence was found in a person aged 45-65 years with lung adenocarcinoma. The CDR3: CASSPQGTGQNQPQHF. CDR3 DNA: TGTGCCAGCAGCCCTCAAGGGACAGGACAAAATCAGCCCCAGCATTTT.